A single sample gave rise to the 13 T cell receptor beta chains below, sequenced in a study of spatial heterogeneity in lung cancer. Time point in this sample: sample taken at primary tumor resection. Unsorted whole RNA samples from tumor, nontumor lung or frozen PBMC were sequenced. A single record per CDR3 protein comes from TCRdb applying MiXCR to the 5' RACE reads. Of 4,000 or so distinct CDR3 sequences in the sample, 20% to 25% were seen once. Specimen: normal lung tissue next to the tumor, collected at surgery. The source of these receptors is a female donor with early-stage non-small cell lung cancer.

This clonotype was seen more than once but under ten times. This beta chain lies outside the target of a library built for alpha chains; its clone size means little. CDR3 coding DNA: TGTGCCAGCAGCTTAATAGAGGGACAGATGGGGACCCAGTACTTC. This sequence encodes CASSLIEGQMGTQYF. The chain uses TRBV5-4 and TRBJ2-5; 7 nucleotides align to TRBD1. The CDR3 covers 15 residues. The trim removed 2 bases at V and 7 bases at J, leaving 11 bases unmatched. Germline-derived CDR1 and CDR2 are SGHNT and YYREEE (reference sequence).

In the case of this clonotype: This beta chain represents an off-target read in a library built for alpha chains; its size is of limited meaning. This sequence joins TRBV5-5 and TRBJ2-1, with D unresolved. Germline V lookup: CDR1 SGHKS, CDR2 YYEKEE (reference sequence). CDR3 size: 11 residues. V lost 4 bases and J lost 4, with 3 bases in between. The CDR3 sequence is CASSLYNEQFF. In DNA form, the CDR3 reads TGTGCCAGCAGCCTGTACAATGAGCAGTTCTTC.

This clonotype is labeled as medium-sized. This beta chain is an unintended read in a library built for alpha chains; its size means little. The genes are TRBV20-1 and TRBJ1-4, with a possible D match to TRBD1 (6 bases). The germline V gene encodes CDR1 DFQATT and CDR2 SNEGSKA (reference sequence). The CDR3 covers 12 residues. The V end lost 8 bases, the J end lost 7 bases, and 14 bases lay between the germline ends. CDR3 region: CSYQGKGEKLFF. The CDR3 DNA reads as TGCAGTTATCAGGGGAAGGGTGAAAAACTGTTTTTT.

This clonotype is judged medium-sized. This beta chain represents an off-target read in a library built for alpha chains; its size is of limited meaning. The chain combines TRBV6-1 with TRBJ2-2; 10 bases are a match to TRBD2. V dropped 4 bases and J dropped 5; count of bases not matched to a gene: 7. Germline V gene sequence: CDR1 MNHNS, CDR2 SASEGT. CDR3 length equals 16 residues. CDR3 loop: CASSVKRGGPTGELFF. The CDR3 DNA reads as TGTGCCAGCAGTGTGAAGCGGGGGGGCCCTACCGGGGAGCTGTTTTTT.

Notes on this clonotype: This beta chain is off target for a library built for alpha chains, so its abundance means little. The chain uses TRBV6-1 and TRBJ2-7, with 7 bases aligning to TRBD1. Germline trimming cut 6 bases from V and 2 bases from J; bases unmatched to any gene: 4. CDR3 length: 13 amino acids. Germline V lookup: CDR1 MNHNS, CDR2 SASEGT. CDR3 amino acids: CASSGTATYEQYF. Here the CDR3 DNA reads TGTGCCAGCAGCGGGACAGCCACCTACGAGCAGTACTTC.

This clonotype was observed a few times. Because the library targeted alpha chains, this beta chain is an off-target read whose size means little. J is TRBJ1-1 and V is TRBV20-1; the D is unclear. CDR3 length equals 13 residues. Germline V gives CDR1 DFQATT, CDR2 SNEGSKA (reference sequence). V lost 7 bases and J 1 base, leaving 13 bases between the germline ends. In DNA form, the CDR3 reads TGCAGTGTTCCAAACTCAGGGAACACTGAAGCTTTCTTT. This codes for CSVPNSGNTEAFF.

This clonotype is medium-sized within its sample. Within a library made for alpha chains, this beta chain is off target, and its count is uninformative. The V call is TRBV20-1, the J call TRBJ2-7; D possibly uses TRBD1 or TRBD2 (5 bases each). This CDR3 comprises 12 residues. Looked up from germline, CDR1 is DFQATT and CDR2 is SNEGSKA (reference sequence). The V end was cut by 6 bases, the J end by 2 bases, with 11 bases between. The CDR3 DNA sequence: TGCAGTGCCGGGGACGGGACCTACGAGCAGTACTTC. This translates into CSAGDGTYEQYF.

Relative to its sample, this clonotype is medium-sized. This beta chain turned up in a library designed for alpha chains; as an off-target read, its abundance says little. The chain has TRBV24-1 and TRBJ2-2; 8 bases map to TRBD1. Germline V gene sequence: CDR1 KGHDR, CDR2 SFDVKD. This CDR3 has 17 residues. With 0 bases clipped from V and 5 bases from J, the junction kept 7 bases outside the gene matches. The CDR3 is CATSDLQRQGITGELFF. CDR3 nucleotides: TGTGCCACCAGTGATTTGCAACGACAGGGGATAACCGGGGAGCTGTTTTTT.

In its sample, this clonotype ranks as medium-sized. With the library built for alpha chains, this beta chain is off target and its frequency is not meaningful. The chain recombines TRBV6-1 with TRBJ2-1; TRBD1 aligns across 10 bases. V dropped 6 bases and J dropped 8; count of bases not matched to a gene: 7. CDR3 size: 14 residues. Germline CDR1 and CDR2: MNHNS and SASEGT. In DNA form, the CDR3 reads TGTGCCAGCAGCATGGACAGGGGGTCGTATGAGCAGTTCTTC. Translated, it gives CASSMDRGSYEQFF.

This clonotype was observed a few times. Within a library made for alpha chains, this beta chain is off target, and its count is uninformative. The V and J genes are TRBV6-5 and TRBJ2-1, with 8 bases aligning to TRBD1. The CDR3 has 15 amino acids. Trimming at V came to 5 bases and at J to 1 base, leaving 4 bases not matched to a gene. Looked up from germline, CDR1 is MNHEY and CDR2 is SVGAGI. The DNA of the CDR3 is TGTGCCAGCAGTCGCGGGACAGGATCCTACAATGAGCAGTTCTTC. This codes for CASSRGTGSYNEQFF.

This clonotype is medium-sized by share. As an off-target read in a library built for alpha chains, this beta chain has a frequency of little significance. This chain connects TRBV7-8 to TRBJ1-2; 8 bases align to TRBD1. Germline CDR1 SGHVS, CDR2 FQNEAQ. Unmatched junction bases numbered 6, after V lost 1 base and J lost 8 bases. The CDR3 has 14 residues. CDR3 loop: CASSLDGQGQGYTF. CDR3 nucleotides: TGTGCCAGCAGCTTAGATGGACAGGGTCAAGGCTACACCTTC.

This clonotype was recorded at least ten times. Since it is a stray read in a library aimed at alpha chains, this beta chain has a size that is not meaningful. This chain joins TRBV7-3 and TRBJ2-4; tentatively, D is TRBD2 (6 bases). CDR3 size: 16 residues. Germline values: CDR1 SGHTA, CDR2 FQGTGA. The V end lost 0 bases, the J end lost 4 bases, and 13 bases lay between the germline ends. The CDR3 sequence is CASSLTSRGSKNIQYF. CDR3 nucleotides: TGTGCCAGCAGCTTAACGTCGCGGGGTTCGAAAAACATTCAGTACTTC.

This clonotype is medium-sized within its sample. This beta chain is a stray sequence in a library constructed for alpha chains; its clone size is not meaningful. The rearrangement joins TRBV5-1 to TRBJ2-1, with 10 nucleotides matching TRBD2. V was clipped by 5 bases and J by 1 base; unmatched bases: 9. The germline V gene encodes CDR1 SGHRS and CDR2 YFSETQ. The CDR3 is made up of 17 amino acids. CDR3 loop: CASSKRGGVISYNEQFF. The DNA of the CDR3 is TGCGCCAGCAGTAAGCGGGGGGGCGTAATTTCCTACAATGAGCAGTTCTTC.